One sample yielded the 2 T cell receptor beta chains listed below, sequenced in a study of beta chain features in type 1 diabetes. Reverse transcribing all isolated RNA meant expressed TCRB transcripts were sequenced. The data were produced by immunoSEQ multiplex PCR, yet TCRdb's version contains in-frame clones alone and is incomplete. Of about 290,000 clones in the sample, 7% to 9% are singletons; the top ten hold 1%. Source material: central memory CD4+ T cells from blood. The source of these receptors is a woman aged 18-30 years in good health.

This clone showed up many times. The chain couples TRBV11-1 to TRBJ1-1; no firm D call. Germline CDR1 reads SGHAT; CDR2 reads FQDESV (reference sequence). This CDR3 spans 12 amino acids. Trimming took off 5 bases at V and 10 bases at J, with 14 bases between the two ends. CDR3: CASSPLSRGAFF. The CDR3 region has the DNA TGTGCCAGCAGCCCTTTAAGTAGAGGAGCTTTCTTT.

This sequence joins TRBV6-5 and TRBJ1-5; D call uncertain. This CDR3 spans 15 amino acids. Germline CDR1 MNHEY, CDR2 SVGAGI. Trimming cost V 2 bases and J 4 bases, with 12 bases left between them. CDR3 loop: CASSYSGLSNQPQHF. In DNA form, the CDR3 reads TGTGCCAGCAGTTACAGCGGACTGTCTAATCAGCCCCAGCATTTT.